Here is one T cell receptor beta chain with its context. This sample is part of a study of human T cells and chemical hapten exposure. The CDR3 is 14 residues long. Germline lookup yields CDR1 SQVTM and CDR2 ANQGSEA. The V gene lost 5 bases and the J gene lost 6 bases, with 16 bases spanning the gap. TCRdb reprocessed the RACE reads via MiXCR and lists one record per CDR3 protein. The sample holds about 140,000 distinct CDR3 sequences, roughly 12% seen once. Stated time point: patch test 2, 6 weeks after DPC sensitization. Treatment here: therapeutic diphenylcyclopropenone sensitization with weekly scalp DPC.

The receptor was isolated from a woman in her forties or fifties with alopecia areata. Some clones in this sample may be carry-over from other donors' samples. The chain has TRBV29-1 and TRBJ2-2; a weak D match, TRBD2 (5 bases). The sequencing here drew on whole blood, taken in connection with sensitization to the hapten diphenylcyclopropenone (DPC). The CDR3 DNA is TGCAGCGTTCTGGGAGCTACCTTTGCCGGGGAGCTGTTTTTT. It specifies CSVLGATFAGELFF.